The entry that follows covers one TCR beta chain sequence. The antigen is undetermined. Unrecorded immune exposure was likely among donors, who were nominally healthy when sampled. PCR primers comprised 60 Vbeta and 13 Jbeta primers. How the authors handled the data: An analysis that came later counted some 85 million unique TCR beta chains, around 10 million shared. The method was immunoSEQ multiplex PCR; TCRdb's version includes in-frame clones alone and lacks a portion of them. The DNA gave D and trimming, while V, J and clone size come from that table. The sample lists around 140,000 clones, over 70% occurring once. The data are from a study of cytomegalovirus exposure and HLA in healthy donors. The study's findings and limits: V- and J-gene trimming of TCR beta was linked (in a later analysis) to a missense DCLRE1C variant.

V was pared by 4 bases and J by 2 bases, with 16 bases between. Germline values: CDR1 SGHNT, CDR2 YYREEE (reference sequence). This CDR3 contains 15 residues. The receptor was isolated from a woman under 30 in good health and CMV-seronegative. Specimen: PBMCs. J is TRBJ2-7 and V is TRBV5-4, with D unresolved. The CDR3 region is CASSPAPAVTYEQYF. The CDR3 DNA reads as TGTGCCAGCAGCCCTGCGCCGGCGGTAACCTACGAGCAGTACTTC.